This T cell receptor (beta chain) derives from a study of blood T cell repertoires in COVID-19 (dated by TCRdb to about 2020). Concerning the study at large: Collaborator samples came from the United States, Italy and Spain and covered acute and convalescent phases of COVID-19. HLA class I and class II types, where available, came from metadata supplied by the sample provider rather than from assay-based typing. The prospective study material was composed of cDNA or gDNA derived from T cells, B-cell-depleted T cells, or PBMCs. Nearly every sample came with metadata listing a de-identified subject ID, COVID-19 status, age in years and sex. Samples came from the ongoing ImmuneRACE study (first 160 participants) plus 1,254 subjects from 6 global collaborators. Deeply sampled blood TCRbeta repertoires from subjects exposed to, actively infected with, or recovered from COVID-19 were included in the dataset. The repertoires were made available in a free public database intended to serve as a resource for research on the immune response to SARS-CoV-2.

The CDR3 goes from the cysteine to the phenylalanine over 14 residues. Only the CDR3 DNA stays, 42 bases, in frame from base 1. V has 6 bases trimmed and J has 5 bases trimmed; junction bases matching no gene number 5. The germline V gene provides CDR1 KGHSH and CDR2 LQKENI. A remark on this clone: The antigen it recognizes is unknown. It has no much larger one-base neighbor in the sample; base qualities were not kept.

Study-level results and caveats: Clinical and demographic metadata were provided uncurated, with the amount varying by source and participant.

The immunoSEQ Assay, a bias-controlled multiplex PCR, was used to amplify TCRbeta CDR3 regions from genomic DNA. Per the original workflow: Nucleated cell counts per sample were estimated from amplification of reference gene primers within the assay. To quantify the absolute abundance of each unique TCRbeta CDR3 rearrangement, sequence reads were collapsed and filtered. For each sample, productive Simpson clonality was calculated as the square root of Simpson's diversity index across productive rearrangements. This is the immuneACCESS table as TCRdb keeps it, with only in-frame sequences that have V and J called. A part of the clones is gone; compared with another copy, unresolved V genes explain less than half, and the rest is unexplained. V, J and clone size were drawn from that table, and D and trimming were deduced from the DNA. The sample table records about 75,000 clones; 85% to 90% of these occur just once. About 2.5% of the sample lies in the top ten.

Each collaborating institution followed its own protocols to collect whole blood in K2EDTA tubes. For TCRbeta analysis, collaborator samples were shipped as frozen whole blood, as isolated PBMCs, or as DNA extracted from either sample type. The sequence links TRBV18 to TRBJ2-2; the junction holds 8 bases that match TRBD2. Sequencing was carried out using peripheral blood. The source is a human donor in a cohort sampled during active COVID-19. At the DNA level, the sequence is TGTGCCAGCTCGTCGATAGCGGGAACCGGGGAGCTGTTTTTT. It is translated as CASSSIAGTGELFF.